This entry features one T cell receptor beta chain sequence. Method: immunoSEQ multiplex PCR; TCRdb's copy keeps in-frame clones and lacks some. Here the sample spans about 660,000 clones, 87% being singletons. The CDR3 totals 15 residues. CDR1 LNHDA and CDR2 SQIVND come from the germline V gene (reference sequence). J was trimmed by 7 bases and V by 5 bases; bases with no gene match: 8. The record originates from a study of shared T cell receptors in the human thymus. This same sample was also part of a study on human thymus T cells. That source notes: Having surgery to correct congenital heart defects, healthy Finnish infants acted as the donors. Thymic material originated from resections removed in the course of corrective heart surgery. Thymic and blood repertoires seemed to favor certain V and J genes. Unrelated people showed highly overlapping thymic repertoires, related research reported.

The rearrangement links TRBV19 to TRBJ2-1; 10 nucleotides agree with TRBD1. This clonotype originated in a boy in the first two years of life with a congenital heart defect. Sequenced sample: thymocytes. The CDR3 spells CASSVDRGRANEQFF. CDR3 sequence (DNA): TGTGCCAGTAGTGTCGACAGGGGGCGGGCAAATGAGCAGTTCTTC.